These 24 T cell receptor beta chains share one sample of origin, sequenced in a study of OX40 agonist ivuxolimab in advanced cancers. Library preparation employed the immunoSEQ multiplex PCR assay. TCRdb took over this immuneACCESS table, retaining in-frame rearrangements with V and J assigned. Such tables are incomplete; in checked studies, under half of the missing clones stem from an unresolved V gene, and the remainder is unexplained. Across this sample there are 72,000 or so clones, with around 90% seen only once. The ten largest clones capture about 1.3% of the sample. The source material was CD4+ or CD8+ T cells sorted from blood, sampled in a trial of the OX40 agonist ivuxolimab. The receptors were gathered from an adult with an advanced solid tumor such as melanoma, head and neck, liver or kidney cancer.

The chain employs TRBV29-1 and TRBJ2-1; TRBD2 agrees at 8 bases. Germline-derived CDR1 and CDR2 are SQVTM and ANQGSEA. The length of the CDR3 is 14 residues. J was trimmed by 0 bases and V by 6 bases; bases with no gene match: 4. The CDR3 DNA is TGCAGCGTGTTTAGCGGGGTCTCCTACAATGAGCAGTTCTTC. Translation gives CSVFSGVSYNEQFF.

This chain joins TRBV5-1 and TRBJ2-5; D may match TRBD1 or TRBD2 (5 bases each). Germline CDR1 is SGHRS and CDR2 is YFSETQ. The CDR3 loop spans 15 amino acids. Deletions cut 0 bases from V and 5 bases from J, with 14 bases between. CDR3 in DNA: TGCGCCAGCAGCTTGGACCCAGGGACCAGGGAGACCCAGTACTTC. This codes for CASSLDPGTRETQYF.

This chain connects TRBV19 to TRBJ1-1, with D hard to call. Looked up from germline, CDR1 is LNHDA and CDR2 is SQIVND (reference sequence). The CDR3 has 13 amino acids. The germline V and J ends were trimmed by 5 bases and 2 bases, with 9 bases remaining between them. The DNA for the CDR3 is TGTGCCAGTAGTTCCGTGGCAAACACTGAAGCTTTCTTT. Translated, it gives CASSSVANTEAFF.

This sequence joins TRBV5-1 and TRBJ2-4, with D unresolved. V was clipped by 4 bases and J by 3 bases, with 14 bases between them. Germline CDR1 reads SGHRS; CDR2 reads YFSETQ. The CDR3 is 15 residues long. The CDR3 is CASSPDGFVKNIQYF. Written as DNA, the CDR3 is TGCGCCAGCAGCCCAGACGGTTTTGTCAAAAACATTCAGTACTTC.

This chain uses TRBV7-6 with TRBJ2-7; unclear D gene. Germline loops: CDR1 SGHVS, CDR2 FNYEAQ. V lost 0 bases and J lost 3, with 15 bases in between. This CDR3 comprises 16 residues. The CDR3 loop is CASSLATLGAYYEQYF. In nucleotides, the CDR3 is TGTGCCAGCAGCTTAGCGACCCTCGGAGCGTACTACGAGCAGTACTTC. The variable domain in full, with the rest retrieved from reference TRBV7-6 and TRBJ2-7, is GAGVSQSPRYKVTKRGQDVALRCDPISGHVSLYWYRQALGQGPEFLTYFNYEAQQDKSGLPNDRFSAERPEGSISTLTIQRTEQRDSAMYRCASSLATLGAYYEQYFGPGTRLTVT.

The gene calls are TRBV7-8 and TRBJ2-5; D call uncertain. The length of the CDR3 is 14 residues. Per germline, CDR1 SGHVS and CDR2 FQNEAQ. The germline V and J ends were trimmed by 0 bases and 4 bases, with 9 bases remaining between them. CDR3 residues: CASSLATGGETQYF. DNA of the CDR3: TGTGCCAGCAGCTTAGCGACGGGTGGAGAGACCCAGTACTTC.

This clone was observed once. The V call is TRBV19, the J call TRBJ2-7; maybe TRBD1 (6 bases). Germline values: CDR1 LNHDA, CDR2 SQIVND (reference sequence). The CDR3 is 14 amino acids. V shed 5 bases and J shed 5 bases, with 16 bases lying between them. CDR3 coding DNA: TGTGCCAGTAGTCTACAGGGTCAAGTGGACGAGCAGTACTTC. It codes for CASSLQGQVDEQYF. Together with reference TRBV19 and TRBJ2-7, the CDR3 gives the full variable domain: DGGITQSPKYLFRKEGQNVTLSCEQNLNHDAMYWYRQDPGQGLRLIYYSQIVNDFQKGDIAEGYSVSREKKESFPLTVTSAQKNPTAFYLCASSLQGQVDEQYFGPGTRLTVT.

The chain links TRBV2 to TRBJ2-7, with 14 bases lining up with TRBD2. The CDR3 is 16 amino acids. The V segment lost 7 bases and the J segment 3 bases; nucleotides outside the gene matches: 8. From germline, CDR1 is SNHLY and CDR2 FYNNEI. Written as DNA, the CDR3 is TGTGCCAGCACCGGGACTAGCGGGGGCCCCAACTACGAGCAGTACTTC. Translated: CASTGTSGGPNYEQYF.

The chain combines TRBV28 with TRBJ1-5, with TRBD1 matching 9 bases. The CDR3 consists of 18 residues. The trim removed 3 bases at V and 0 bases at J, leaving 9 bases unmatched. Germline-derived CDR1 and CDR2 are MDHEN and SYDVKM. Here the CDR3 DNA reads TGTGCCAGCAGTTTCATCACAGGGGGCGCTTATAGCAATCAGCCCCAGCATTTT. It is translated as CASSFITGGAYSNQPQHF. Looking up the rest from reference TRBV28 and TRBJ1-5 gives the full variable domain: DVKVTQSSRYLVKRTGEKVFLECVQDMDHENMFWYRQDPGLGLRLIYFSYDVKMKEKGDIPEGYSVSREKKERFSLILESASTNQTSMYLCASSFITGGAYSNQPQHFGDGTRLSIL.

This clone has just one count. V and J are TRBV5-6 and TRBJ1-3, with D unclear. Germline V lookup: CDR1 SGHDT, CDR2 YYEEEE. The CDR3 consists of 14 residues. The V end lost 1 base, the J end lost 1 base, and 6 bases lay between the germline ends. The CDR3 is CASSLTVSGNTIYF. In DNA, the CDR3 is TGTGCCAGCAGCTTGACAGTGTCTGGAAACACCATATATTTT.

The chain carries TRBV21-1 and TRBJ1-3. TRBV21-1 is termed a pseudogene. This CDR3 comprises 18 residues. The CDR3, as DNA: TGTGCCAGCAGCAAAGCGCTTTCGATGGGAAAAAGGCGAAACACCATATATTTT. This gives the protein CASSKALSMGKRRNTIYF.

V and J are TRBV4-3 and TRBJ2-7; D is uncertain. The V gene lost 0 bases and the J gene lost 2 bases, with 11 bases spanning the gap. From germline, CDR1 is LGHNA and CDR2 YSLEER. This CDR3 spans 15 amino acids. CDR3 nucleotides: TGCGCCAGCAGCCAAGAGTTACTACGACCCTACGAGCAGTACTTC. This sequence encodes CASSQELLRPYEQYF.

V is TRBV5-1 and J is TRBJ2-7, with D maybe TRBD1 (6 bases). V dropped 7 bases and J dropped 4 bases, with 18 bases sitting between them. The CDR3 has 14 residues. Germline values: CDR1 SGHRS, CDR2 YFSETQ. CDR3 nucleotides: TGCGCCAGCGCGAGGGGGTCAGCCGGATACGAGCAGTACTTC. It encodes CASARGSAGYEQYF.

The rearrangement links TRBV6-4 to TRBJ2-2, with D perhaps matching TRBD2 (6 bases). V was trimmed by 2 bases and J by 4 bases, leaving 17 bases between them. The CDR3 runs 17 residues. Per germline, CDR1 MRHNA and CDR2 SNTAGT. The CDR3 spells CASSDGPGGAGTGELFF. The CDR3 region has the DNA TGTGCCAGCAGTGACGGCCCTGGAGGGGCTGGCACCGGGGAGCTGTTTTTT.

This chain connects TRBV28 to TRBJ2-1, with TRBD2 matching 12 bases. CDR3 length: 16 amino acids. From germline, CDR1 is MDHEN and CDR2 SYDVKM. V was pared by 4 bases and J by 8 bases, with 9 bases of the junction left unmatched. Written as DNA, the CDR3 is TGTGCCAGCAGTTCACCGACTAGCGGGAGCCGGGATGAGCAGTTCTTC. Amino acids: CASSSPTSGSRDEQFF.

J is TRBJ1-4 and V is TRBV2; TRBD1 might be the D (6 bases). Between the trimmed V and J ends, which lost 5 bases and 5 bases, there was a span of 15 bases. The CDR3 is made up of 15 amino acids. CDR1 SNHLY and CDR2 FYNNEI come from the germline V gene. CDR3 DNA sequence: TGTGCCAGCAGTATGAGACAGGCCCTAAATGAAAAACTGTTTTTT. As protein: CASSMRQALNEKLFF.

The CDR3 here is CASSSGLARNEQFF. The CDR3 DNA reads as TGTGCCAGCAGCTCGGGACTAGCGCGCAATGAGCAGTTCTTC. The chain links TRBV5-6 to TRBJ2-1; 10 positions match TRBD2. This CDR3 region has 14 residues. Germline V gives CDR1 SGHDT, CDR2 YYEEEE. Trimming at V came to 3 bases and at J to 6 bases, leaving 3 bases not matched to a gene.

The chain links TRBV4-3 to TRBJ1-1; possible D gene TRBD1, 5 bases. This CDR3 contains 13 residues. Trimming shortened V by 3 bases and J by 2 bases, and 7 bases separated the two germline ends. CDR1 and CDR2 from the germline V gene are LGHNA and YSLEER. In nucleotides, the CDR3 is TGCGCCAGCAGCCACGGACATAACACTGAAGCTTTCTTT. It translates to CASSHGHNTEAFF.

This sequence joins TRBV2 and TRBJ2-2, with TRBD1 as a possible D gene (5 bases). V was shortened by 8 bases and J by 0 bases, with 7 bases between the two germline ends. The germline V gene encodes CDR1 SNHLY and CDR2 FYNNEI. CDR3 length equals 13 residues. The CDR3 region is CASQGSNTGELFF. The CDR3 nucleotides are TGTGCCAGCCAGGGATCGAACACCGGGGAGCTGTTTTTT.

The chain is built from TRBV6-4 and TRBJ1-2; D unresolved. Per germline, CDR1 MRHNA and CDR2 SNTAGT. V lost 6 bases and J lost 0, with 11 bases in between. The length of the CDR3 is 14 residues. Written as DNA, the CDR3 is TGTGCCAGCAGACCAAGCGGCCCTAACTATGGCTACACCTTC. Translated: CASRPSGPNYGYTF.

V gene TRBV5-6 combines with J gene TRBJ2-5, with 11 bases that match TRBD2. CDR3 length: 17 amino acids. From germline, CDR1 is SGHDT and CDR2 YYEEEE. V lost 4 bases to trimming and J lost 7 bases; unmatched junction nucleotides: 15. The DNA of the CDR3 is TGTGCCAGCAGCCCGACATTAATAGCGGGGGGGTTATCGACCCAGTACTTC. Translation: CASSPTLIAGGLSTQYF.

V gene TRBV5-6 combines with J gene TRBJ2-7; D is uncertain. The V end lost 4 bases, the J end lost 3 bases, and 11 bases lay between the germline ends. Germline CDR1 reads SGHDT; CDR2 reads YYEEEE. The CDR3 loop spans 13 amino acids. The DNA for the CDR3 is TGTGCCAGCAGCCTTCTACCCAACTACGAGCAGTACTTC. Translating gives CASSLLPNYEQYF.

The chain links TRBV29-1 to TRBJ1-5; TRBD1 is a possible D gene (6 bases). The CDR3 consists of 14 residues. The germline V and J ends were trimmed by 4 bases and 2 bases, with 12 bases remaining between them. Germline values: CDR1 SQVTM, CDR2 ANQGSEA. The CDR3 reads CSVAGGAGNQPQHF. The CDR3 nucleotides are TGCAGCGTTGCGGGGGGCGCGGGCAATCAGCCCCAGCATTTT.

The chain joins TRBV7-6 to TRBJ1-1; no clear D. V was trimmed by 1 base and J by 1 base, leaving 4 bases between them. This CDR3 is built from 13 residues. Germline-derived CDR1 and CDR2 are SGHVS and FNYEAQ. Here the CDR3 reads CASSLEQNTEAFF. CDR3 bases: TGTGCCAGCAGCTTAGAACAGAACACTGAAGCTTTCTTT.